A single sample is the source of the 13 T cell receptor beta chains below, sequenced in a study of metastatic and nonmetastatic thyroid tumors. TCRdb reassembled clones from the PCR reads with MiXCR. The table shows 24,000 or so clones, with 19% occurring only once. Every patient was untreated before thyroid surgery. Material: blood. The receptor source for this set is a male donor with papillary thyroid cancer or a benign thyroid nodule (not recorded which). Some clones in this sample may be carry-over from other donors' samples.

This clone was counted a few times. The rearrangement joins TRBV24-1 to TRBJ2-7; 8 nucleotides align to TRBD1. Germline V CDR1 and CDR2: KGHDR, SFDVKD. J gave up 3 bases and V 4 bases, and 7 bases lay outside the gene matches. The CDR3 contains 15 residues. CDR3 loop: CATSDPGQGYYEQYF. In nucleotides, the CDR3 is TGTGCCACCAGTGACCCCGGACAGGGTTACTACGAGCAGTACTTC.

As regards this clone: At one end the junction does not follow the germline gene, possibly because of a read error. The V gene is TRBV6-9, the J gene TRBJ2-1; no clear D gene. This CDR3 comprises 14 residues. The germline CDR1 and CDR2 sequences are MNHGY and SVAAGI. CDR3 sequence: CASSYSRVYNKQFF. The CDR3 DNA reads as TGTGCCAGTAGTTACTCACGAGTATACAATAAGCAGTTCTTC.

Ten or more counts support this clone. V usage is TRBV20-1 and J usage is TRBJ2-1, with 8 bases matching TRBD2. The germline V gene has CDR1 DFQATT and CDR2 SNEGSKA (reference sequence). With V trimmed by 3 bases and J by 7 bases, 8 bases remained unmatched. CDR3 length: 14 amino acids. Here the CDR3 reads CSASSSGRGNEQFF. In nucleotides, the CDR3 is TGCAGTGCTAGTTCCAGCGGGAGAGGGAATGAGCAGTTCTTC.

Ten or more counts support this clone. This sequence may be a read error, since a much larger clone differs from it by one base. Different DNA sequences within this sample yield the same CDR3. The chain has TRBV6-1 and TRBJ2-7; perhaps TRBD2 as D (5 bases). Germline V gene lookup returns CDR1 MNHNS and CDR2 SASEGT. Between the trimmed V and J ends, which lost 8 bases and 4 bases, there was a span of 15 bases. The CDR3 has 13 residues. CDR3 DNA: TGTGCCAGCGGTAGTGGGAGTGCATACGAGCAGTACTTC. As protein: CASGSGSAYEQYF.

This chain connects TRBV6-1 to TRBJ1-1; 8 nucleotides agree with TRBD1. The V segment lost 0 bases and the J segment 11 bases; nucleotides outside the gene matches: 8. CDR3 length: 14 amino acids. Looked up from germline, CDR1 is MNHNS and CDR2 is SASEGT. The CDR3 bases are TGTGCCAGCAGTGAAGCGGCCTGCGGACAGGGTGCTTTCTTT. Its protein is CASSEAACGQGAFF.

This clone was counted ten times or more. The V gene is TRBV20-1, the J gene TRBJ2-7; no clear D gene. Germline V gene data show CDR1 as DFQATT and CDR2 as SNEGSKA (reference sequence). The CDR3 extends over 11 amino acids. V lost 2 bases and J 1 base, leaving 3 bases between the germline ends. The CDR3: CSARQSYEQYF. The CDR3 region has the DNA TGCAGTGCTAGACAGTCCTACGAGCAGTACTTC.

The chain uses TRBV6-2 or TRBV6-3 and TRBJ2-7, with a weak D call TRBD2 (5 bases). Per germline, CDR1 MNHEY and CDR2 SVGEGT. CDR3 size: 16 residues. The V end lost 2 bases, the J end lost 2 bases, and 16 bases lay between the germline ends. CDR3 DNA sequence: TGTGCCAGCAGTTACAAGAAGGCGGGCCGCACCTACGAGCAGTACTTC. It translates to CASSYKKAGRTYEQYF.

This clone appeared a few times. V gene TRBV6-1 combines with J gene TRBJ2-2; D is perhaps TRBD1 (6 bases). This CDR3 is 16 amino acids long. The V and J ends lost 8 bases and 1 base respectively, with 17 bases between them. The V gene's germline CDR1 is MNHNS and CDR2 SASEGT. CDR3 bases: TGTGCCAGCGAGCCTTCGACAGGACGGAACACCGGGGAGCTGTTTTTT. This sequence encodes CASEPSTGRNTGELFF.

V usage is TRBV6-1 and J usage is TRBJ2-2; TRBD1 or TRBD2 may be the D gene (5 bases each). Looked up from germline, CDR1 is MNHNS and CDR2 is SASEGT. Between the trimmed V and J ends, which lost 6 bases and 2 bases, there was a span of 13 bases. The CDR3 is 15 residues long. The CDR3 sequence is CASRLAGANTGELFF. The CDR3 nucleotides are TGTGCCAGCAGGCTCGCCGGGGCCAACACCGGGGAGCTGTTTTTT.

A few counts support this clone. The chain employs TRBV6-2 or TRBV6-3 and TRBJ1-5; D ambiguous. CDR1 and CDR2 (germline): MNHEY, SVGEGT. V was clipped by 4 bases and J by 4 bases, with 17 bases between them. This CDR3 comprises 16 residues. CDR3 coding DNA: TGTGCCAGCAGTTTGCTAGGACTTTTAGCAAATCAGCCCCAGCATTTT. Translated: CASSLLGLLANQPQHF.

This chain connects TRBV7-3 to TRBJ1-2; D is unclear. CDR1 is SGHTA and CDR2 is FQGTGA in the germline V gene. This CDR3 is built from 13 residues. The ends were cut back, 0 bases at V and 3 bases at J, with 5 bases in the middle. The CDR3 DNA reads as TGTGCCAGCAGCTTAACGGTGGACTATGGCTACACCTTC. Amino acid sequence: CASSLTVDYGYTF.

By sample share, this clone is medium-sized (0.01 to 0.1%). The DNA for the CDR3 is TGTGCCAGCACCCCCTCCGGGGAGCTGTTTTTT. This translates into CASTPSGELFF. This chain connects TRBV6-1 to TRBJ2-2, with D unresolved. Between the trimmed V and J ends, which lost 7 bases and 6 bases, there was a span of 6 bases. CDR1 and CDR2 (germline): MNHNS, SASEGT. This CDR3 has 11 amino acids.

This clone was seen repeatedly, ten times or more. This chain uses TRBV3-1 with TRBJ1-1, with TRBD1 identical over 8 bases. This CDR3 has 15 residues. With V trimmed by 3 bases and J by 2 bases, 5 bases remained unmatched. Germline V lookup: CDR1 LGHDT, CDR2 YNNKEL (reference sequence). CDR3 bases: TGTGCCAGCAGCCAGGGGGACAGGATCAACACTGAAGCTTTCTTT. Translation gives CASSQGDRINTEAFF.